This T cell receptor (beta chain) originates from a study of sequential checkpoint blockade in melanoma. Background on the study: Both treatment sequences were followed by maintenance nivolumab. About 90 pretreatment tumor DNA samples were TCRβ immunosequenced. Study conclusions and caveats: Pretreatment TIL clonality tracked with response in the nivolumab-first arm.

Stated treatment: randomized to nivolumab then ipilimumab (arm A) or the reverse (arm B). None of the patients previously received DNA-damaging chemotherapy. The CDR3 has 13 residues. V shed 5 bases and J 7 bases; nucleotides not matched to a gene: 5. CDR1 is MDHEN, CDR2 SYDVKM, per germline. Measured with immunoSEQ multiplex PCR; TCRdb has only the in-frame clones, and not every one. Among 5,000 to 7,000 clones listed, 20% to 25% were seen once. This clone was counted a few times. Its antigen is currently unknown. The sample in question was tumor tissue (inferred from file names), obtained from a patient given nivolumab and ipilimumab in sequence. The origin of this receptor is a human donor with melanoma. This chain uses TRBV28 with TRBJ1-5, with 7 nucleotides matching TRBD1. The CDR3 sequence is CASSTQGDQPQHF. In nucleotides, the CDR3 is TGTGCCAGCAGTACCCAGGGGGACCAGCCCCAGCATTTT.